The clone carrying this TCR beta chain was observed a single time. Its antigen is as yet unknown. This entry is derived from a study of tumor-infiltrating lymphocytes in localized non-small cell lung cancer. Turning to the study itself: Patients included smokers and never-smokers with various histologies, some sampled after neoadjuvant chemotherapy. Each patient gave resected tumor and non-adjacent uninvolved lung tissue.

Only in-frame clones appear in the TCRdb table, and some are missing; sequencing was by immunoSEQ multiplex PCR. The data show 15,000 to 17,000 clones, under 75% seen once. Germline V gene lookup returns CDR1 MNHEY and CDR2 SMNVEV (reference sequence). The CDR3 is made up of 19 amino acids. The germline V and J ends were trimmed by 3 bases and 5 bases, with 26 bases remaining between them. Study outcomes and limitations: Tumors had more T cell infiltration than uninvolved lung, per TCRbeta sequencing and CD3 counts.

The genes are TRBV27 and TRBJ2-1, with D hard to call. The sequenced sample was lung tumor tissue. The sequence came from a human donor with non-small cell lung cancer. In DNA form, the CDR3 reads TGTGCCAGCAGTTTTTCCAGGTTCGACGTGGCAGCAAGACACAATGAGCAGTTCTTC. Protein sequence: CASSFSRFDVAARHNEQFF.